This T cell receptor (beta chain) stems from a study of identical twins. General study results and limits: Among beta out-of-frame sequences, excess sharing between twins appeared weaker. Within cord blood, abundant beta clonotypes carried fewer insertions, but memory repertoires showed no such trend. Conclusions relied on cross-sectional statistical analysis, not following the same donors.

The sample holds many counts of this clonotype. As yet, its antigen is unknown. Template switching supplied a universal primer site; unique molecular identifiers were carried on the cDNA. TCRdb reanalysed the 5' RACE reads using MiXCR and keeps one entry per CDR3 protein. The sample includes around 1.7 million distinct CDR3 sequences, about 32% seen only once; the top ten take 0.25% to 0.3%. Germline assignment: CDR1 SGHRS and CDR2 YFSETQ. After removal of 4 bases from V and 6 bases from J, the junction contained 6 bases not matched to a gene. The CDR3 is 14 amino acids. This receptor was taken from a newborn girl in good health. Sequenced material: cord blood. V and J are TRBV5-1 and TRBJ2-3; 9 positions match TRBD2. This chain's CDR3 is CASSPGLAEDTQYF. DNA of the CDR3: TGCGCCAGCAGCCCGGGACTAGCAGAGGATACGCAGTATTTT.